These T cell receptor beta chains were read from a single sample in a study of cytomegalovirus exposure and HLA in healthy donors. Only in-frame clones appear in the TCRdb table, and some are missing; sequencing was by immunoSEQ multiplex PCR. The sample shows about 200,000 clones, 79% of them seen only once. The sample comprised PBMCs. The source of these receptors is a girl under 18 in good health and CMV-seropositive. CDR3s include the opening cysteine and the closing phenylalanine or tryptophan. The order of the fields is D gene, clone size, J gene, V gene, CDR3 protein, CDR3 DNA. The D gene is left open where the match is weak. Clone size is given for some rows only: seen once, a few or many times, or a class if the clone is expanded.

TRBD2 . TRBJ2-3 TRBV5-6 CASSRGLEADTQYF TGTGCCAGCAGCCGGGGACTAGAAGCGGATACGCAGTATTTT
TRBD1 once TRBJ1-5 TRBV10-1 CASSSRTGENQPQHF TGCGCCAGCAGCTCCCGGACAGGGGAAAATCAGCCCCAGCATTTT
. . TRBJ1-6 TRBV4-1 CASSHTLAGVNNSPLHF TGCGCCAGCAGCCACACATTGGCAGGGGTTAATAATTCACCCCTCCACTTT
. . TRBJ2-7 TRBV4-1 CASSQTSSYEQYF TGCGCCAGCAGCCAAACTTCCTCCTACGAGCAGTACTTC
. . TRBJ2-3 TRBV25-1 CASSAARRGVADTQYF TGTGCCAGCAGTGCTGCGCGCAGGGGGGTGGCAGATACGCAGTATTTT
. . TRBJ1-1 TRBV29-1 CSAGLQQAFF TGCAGCGCCGGACTGCAACAAGCTTTCTTT
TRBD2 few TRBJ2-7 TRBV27 CASSISTAGHEQYF TGTGCCAGCAGCATATCGACAGCGGGACACGAGCAGTACTTC
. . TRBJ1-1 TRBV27 CASSLSTGRGNTEAFF TGTGCCAGCAGTTTATCTACAGGTAGGGGGAACACTGAAGCTTTCTTT
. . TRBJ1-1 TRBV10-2 CASSAGFDTEAFF TGCGCCAGCAGTGCGGGGTTCGACACTGAAGCTTTCTTT
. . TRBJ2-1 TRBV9 CASSVASGQGGEQFF .
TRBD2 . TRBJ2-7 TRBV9 CASSLSGAGEQYF TGTGCCAGCAGCCTCTCAGGAGCGGGGGAGCAGTACTTC
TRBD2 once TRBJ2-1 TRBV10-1 CASSDRGGNEQFF TGCGCCAGCAGTGATCGGGGGGGCAATGAGCAGTTCTTC
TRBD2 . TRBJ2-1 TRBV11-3 CASQLRLAENEQFF TGTGCCAGTCAGCTGAGGCTAGCGGAAAATGAGCAGTTCTTC
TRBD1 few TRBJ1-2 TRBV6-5 CASSRASTGESPYTF TGTGCCAGCAGTCGCGCCTCGACAGGGGAGAGTCCCTACACCTTC